One sample yielded the 8 T cell receptor beta chains listed below, sequenced in a study of blood T cell repertoires in COVID-19. The data were produced by immunoSEQ multiplex PCR, yet TCRdb's version contains in-frame clones alone and is incomplete. The sample lists under 150,000 clones; approximately 90% were seen once. The sequenced sample was peripheral blood. These receptors originate from a woman between 35 and 50 years old with acute or convalescent COVID-19.

This sequence joins TRBV3-1 (or the pseudogene TRBV3-2) and TRBJ2-1; 12 bases match TRBD2. The V gene end was trimmed by 1 base and the J gene end by 7 bases; junction bases not matched to a gene: 5. The CDR3 has 16 residues. Per germline, CDR1 LGHDT and CDR2 YNNKEL (reference sequence). For the CDR3, the DNA is TGTGCCAGCAGCCAAGCCTTGACTAGCGGGAGTAATGAGCAGTTCTTC. Translating gives CASSQALTSGSNEQFF.

Comment on this clone: This sample also contains other DNA sequences that code for the same CDR3. This chain uses TRBV9 with TRBJ2-5; D ambiguous. CDR3 size: 13 residues. V dropped 4 bases and J dropped 0 bases, with 7 bases sitting between them. Germline V gene lookup returns CDR1 SGDLS and CDR2 YYNGEE. The CDR3 protein is CASSPRYQETQYF. The CDR3 DNA follows: TGTGCCAGCAGCCCTAGATACCAAGAGACCCAGTACTTC.

This chain connects TRBV7-8 to TRBJ1-3; unclear D gene. V was pared by 3 bases and J by 0 bases, with 27 bases between. CDR1 SGHVS and CDR2 FQNEAQ come from the germline V gene. The CDR3 runs 21 residues. In nucleotides, the CDR3 is TGTGCCAGCAGCTTTTATTCTTTCGGTGCCGGAGCTGGCGTCTCTGGAAACACCATATATTTT. Translated: CASSFYSFGAGAGVSGNTIYF.

This clone was observed a single time. This rearrangement joins TRBV5-4 to TRBJ2-5, with TRBD2 as a possible D gene (6 bases). The CDR3 spans 14 residues. V was pared by 5 bases and J by 5 bases, with 16 bases between. Germline values: CDR1 SGHNT, CDR2 YYREEE (reference sequence). In nucleotides, the CDR3 is TGTGCCAGCAGTGTACGGGAGACGGTGGAGACCCAGTACTTC. Its translation is CASSVRETVETQYF.

The chain combines TRBV6-5 with TRBJ1-6; no clear D. The CDR3 consists of 14 residues. The V end was cut by 2 bases, the J end by 7 bases, with 9 bases between. Germline V CDR1 and CDR2: MNHEY, SVGAGI. The CDR3 loop reads CASSYGEGNSPLHF. The CDR3 region has the DNA TGTGCCAGCAGTTACGGGGAGGGAAATTCACCCCTCCACTTT.

This clone appeared once. The chain links TRBV24-1 to TRBJ2-1, with 11 nucleotides matching TRBD2. The CDR3 runs 17 residues. Losses at the gene ends were 2 bases for V and 8 bases for J; bases not matched to a gene: 10. Per germline, CDR1 KGHDR and CDR2 SFDVKD. The DNA of the CDR3 is TGTGCCACCAGTGATTCCTTGACTAGCGGGAATAGGGATGAGCAGTTCTTC. This codes for CATSDSLTSGNRDEQFF.

The chain carries TRBV3-1 (or the pseudogene TRBV3-2) and TRBJ1-2, with a weak D call TRBD1 (5 bases). V lost 1 base, J lost 4 bases, and 7 bases lay in between. Germline V gene data show CDR1 as LGHDT and CDR2 as YNNKEL (reference sequence). The CDR3 runs 13 residues. The DNA of the CDR3 is TGTGCCAGCAGCCAAGGCAGGGCCTATGGCTACACCTTC. Translation gives CASSQGRAYGYTF.

The V call is TRBV4-1, the J call TRBJ2-1; 7 nucleotides align to TRBD1. CDR1 and CDR2 (germline): MGHRA, YSYEKL. The CDR3 extends over 16 amino acids. V was clipped by 5 bases and J by 4 bases; unmatched bases: 11. CDR3 amino acids: CASSSPGTDFYNEQFF. Written as DNA, the CDR3 is TGCGCCAGCAGCTCACCCGGGACAGACTTTTACAATGAGCAGTTCTTC.